This TCR beta chain was obtained from a study of T-cell reconstitution after alpha-beta-depleted transplantation in children. Study-wide results and caveats: Some patients' high day-60 TCRbeta diversity was traced to surviving recipient T cells and thymic progenitors.

Preparing the TCRbeta library involved the use of unique molecular identifiers. One entry per CDR3 protein, called by TCRdb with MiXCR from the PCR reads. Of hundreds of thousands of distinct CDR3 sequences in the sample, about 10% are singletons; the top ten hold around 2%. Trimming removed 6 bases from V and 2 bases from J, with 19 bases in between. This CDR3 is built from 16 residues. CDR1 MNHEY and CDR2 SVGAGI come from the germline V gene. Remarks on this clonotype: Its antigen is unknown.

The sequence was collected from a child younger than 10 with inherited bone marrow failure, due to receive a stem cell transplant. The sequences come from PBMCs, collected before TCRalphabeta/CD19-depleted stem cell transplant. This chain connects TRBV6-5 to TRBJ1-1; a weak D match, TRBD1 (5 bases). The CDR3 here is CASSPIGGYPNTEAFF. The CDR3 DNA sequence: TGTGCCAGCAGCCCAATCGGGGGTTATCCCAACACTGAAGCTTTCTTT.